This TCR beta chain stems from a study of blood T cells in healthy people across ages. Study-level findings and limits: It was held that diversity estimates obtained from one million T cells represented underestimates.

The CDR3 extends over 12 amino acids. CDR1 is SGHTA and CDR2 is FQGNSA in the germline V gene. Trimming cost V 5 bases and J 9 bases, with 13 bases left between them. This clonotype appeared a few times. Antigen unknown. This may come from a read error, since a much larger clone is one base off. Through a sample-barcoded 5' primer and a J-beta primer mix, a second PCR was run for roughly 6 to 12 cycles. One entry per CDR3 protein, called by TCRdb with MiXCR from the 5' RACE reads. The data contain about 1.6 million distinct CDR3 sequences, almost 35% of them seen just once; the ten biggest clones take up approximately 11%.

The TCR originated in a woman aged 25 to 39 in good health. The chain couples TRBV7-2 to TRBJ2-5; tentative D call: TRBD2 (5 bases). The sequencing input was blood. CDR3 nucleotide sequence: TGTGCCAGCAGCCTCCGGGAAGGCGCCCAGTACTTC. As protein: CASSLREGAQYF.